What follows are 28 T cell receptor beta chains derived from one specimen sequenced in a study of shared clonotypes between healthy human individuals. Assay used: immunoSEQ multiplex PCR; TCRdb lists only in-frame clones, some missing. The profile shows a few hundred thousand clones, roughly four fifths of them singletons. Sequenced sample: PBMCs. The receptor set was obtained from a woman aged 40 to 50 in good health. Some clones in this sample may be carry-over from other donors' samples.

As concerns this clone: Possible read error: a much larger clone is one base away. This chain connects TRBV5-1 to TRBJ1-1; D is unclear. Germline loops: CDR1 SGHRS, CDR2 YFSETQ. The V and J ends lost 0 bases and 1 base respectively, with 10 bases between them. CDR3 length: 15 residues. The CDR3 nucleotides are TGCGCCAGCAGCTTGGTATACTTCGGGAACACTGAAGCTTTCTTT. It codes for CASSLVYFGNTEAFF.

The chain links TRBV7-9 to TRBJ2-3; the D gene could be TRBD1 or TRBD2 (6 bases each). From germline, CDR1 is SEHNR and CDR2 FQNEAQ (reference sequence). This CDR3 is built from 14 residues. V dropped 1 base and J dropped 3 bases, with 8 bases sitting between them. CDR3 amino acids: CASSLGGATDTQYF. CDR3 bases: TGTGCCAGCAGCTTAGGGGGGGCTACAGATACGCAGTATTTT.

The chain recombines TRBV18 with TRBJ2-1; 11 bases fit TRBD2. The CDR3 consists of 15 residues. V gave up 2 bases and J gave up 8 bases; unmatched junction bases: 5. CDR1 and CDR2 (germline): KGHSH, LQKENI. CDR3 sequence: CASSPNSGRDYEQFF. Written as DNA, the CDR3 is TGTGCCAGCTCACCAAATAGCGGGAGGGACTATGAGCAGTTCTTC.

The genes are TRBV10-3 and TRBJ2-5, with 12 bases identical to TRBD2. V was pared by 5 bases and J by 2 bases, with 3 bases of the junction left unmatched. Germline CDR1 is ENHRY and CDR2 is SYGVKD. CDR3 size: 15 residues. CDR3 sequence reads: CAISRTSGAQETQYF. CDR3 in DNA: TGTGCCATCAGTAGGACTAGCGGGGCACAAGAGACCCAGTACTTC.

A remark on this clone: A far larger clone is one nucleotide away, so this likely arose from a read error. The chain recombines TRBV15 with TRBJ2-3; 8 nucleotides align to TRBD2. With 5 bases clipped from V and 4 bases from J, the junction kept 8 bases outside the gene matches. The germline V gene has CDR1 LNHNV and CDR2 YYDKDF (reference sequence). The CDR3 extends over 15 amino acids. CDR3 amino acids: CATSGVTGGSDTQYF. Written as DNA, the CDR3 is TGTGCCACCAGCGGAGTCACGGGAGGGTCAGATACGCAGTATTTT. The variable domain in full, completed from reference TRBV15 and TRBJ2-3, reads DAMVIQNPRYQVTQFGKPVTLSCSQTLNHNVMYWYQQKSSQAPKLLFHYYDKDFNNEADTPDNFQSRRPNTSFCFLDIRSPGLGDTAMYLCATSGVTGGSDTQYFGPGTRLTVL.

Comment on this clone: A much larger clone lies a single base off, so this may be a read error. Other nucleotide sequences in the sample specify the same CDR3. The CDR3 is CASSSLPGDDTQYF. The DNA of the CDR3 is TGTGCCAGCAGCTCCCTTCCAGGGGACGATACACAGTATTTT. The chain is built from TRBV7-9 and TRBJ2-3; a possible D gene is TRBD1 (6 bases). The CDR3 is 14 residues long. In germline, CDR1 is SEHNR, CDR2 FQNEAQ (reference sequence).

The sample holds one count of this clone. The chain combines TRBV15 with TRBJ2-7; possibly TRBD1 for D (6 bases). Germline loops: CDR1 LNHNV, CDR2 YYDKDF (reference sequence). The CDR3 consists of 14 residues. Between the trimmed V and J ends, which lost 3 bases and 4 bases, there was a span of 13 bases. The chain's CDR3 is CATSRNRDRYEQYF. The CDR3 DNA reads as TGTGCCACCAGCAGGAACAGGGACCGGTACGAGCAGTACTTC.

The chain couples TRBV9 to TRBJ2-5; maybe TRBD2 (6 bases). The V end was cut by 0 bases, the J end by 5 bases, with 14 bases between. The CDR3 is made up of 15 amino acids. CDR1 SGDLS and CDR2 YYNGEE come from the germline V gene. In DNA form, the CDR3 reads TGTGCCAGCAGCGTAGCCGGGAGTATAGTGGAGACCCAGTACTTC. Residues: CASSVAGSIVETQYF.

V gene TRBV29-1 combines with J gene TRBJ1-5, with no clear D. This CDR3 region has 12 residues. The V end was cut by 2 bases, the J end by 6 bases, with 8 bases between. CDR1 is SQVTM and CDR2 is ANQGSEA in the germline V gene. This chain's CDR3 is CSVEIPGQPQHF. For the CDR3, the DNA is TGCAGCGTTGAAATCCCGGGTCAGCCCCAGCATTTT.

This clone showed up many times. This specimen includes other DNA sequences encoding the same CDR3. This chain joins TRBV10-2 and TRBJ1-5, with a weak D call TRBD1 (5 bases). CDR3 length equals 14 residues. The germline V gene encodes CDR1 WSHSY and CDR2 SAAADI. V dropped 3 bases and J dropped 5 bases, with 11 bases sitting between them. CDR3 DNA: TGCGCCAGCAGTGAATGGGGGATAGATCAGCCCCAGCATTTT. This codes for CASSEWGIDQPQHF.

The V gene is TRBV7-8, the J gene TRBJ2-1; D possibly corresponds to TRBD1 (6 bases). This CDR3 contains 16 residues. V dropped 5 bases and J dropped 1 base, with 15 bases sitting between them. Germline V gives CDR1 SGHVS, CDR2 FQNEAQ. The CDR3 nucleotides read TGTGCCAGCAGCCGTTACCGGGACAAGTCCTACAATGAGCAGTTCTTC. It yields the protein CASSRYRDKSYNEQFF.

This clone was observed a few times. The chain couples TRBV5-1 to TRBJ2-2, with 11 bases aligning to TRBD2. This CDR3 spans 16 amino acids. V shed 5 bases, J shed 0 bases, and the junction held 3 bases outside the gene matches. Germline loops: CDR1 SGHRS, CDR2 YFSETQ. CDR3: CASRLAGAPNTGELFF. The CDR3 DNA reads TGCGCCAGCAGACTAGCGGGAGCCCCGAACACCGGGGAGCTGTTTTTT.

For this clone: Since a far larger clone is one base different, this is likely a read error. Distinct nucleotide sequences in the sample also encode this CDR3. This chain links TRBV30 with TRBJ2-1; D gene ambiguous. Germline CDR1 is GTSNPN and CDR2 is SVGIG (reference sequence). The V and J ends lost 0 bases and 6 bases respectively, with 9 bases between them. The CDR3 covers 13 residues. CDR3 sequence (DNA): TGTGCCTGGAGTGTGGGCTTAGCCAATGAGCAGTTCTTC. It is translated as CAWSVGLANEQFF. Using reference TRBV30 and TRBJ2-1 for the parts outside the CDR3, the full variable domain is SQTIHQWPATLVQPVGSPLSLECTVEGTSNPNLYWYRQAAGRGLQLLFYSVGIGQISSEVPQNLSASRPQDRQFILSSKKLLLSDSGFYLCAWSVGLANEQFFGPGTRLTVL.

The CDR3 DNA reads as TGTGCCAGCAGCTCCTCGGTGGAAGTGTACAATGAGCAGTTCTTC. This gives the protein CASSSSVEVYNEQFF. V is TRBV11-3 and J is TRBJ2-1; D gene unclear. Germline V gives CDR1 SGHNT, CDR2 YENEEA. The V end lost 4 bases, the J end lost 4 bases, and 14 bases lay between the germline ends. The CDR3 extends over 15 amino acids.

The gene calls are TRBV21-1 and TRBJ2-7. TRBV21-1 is recorded as a pseudogene. The CDR3 is made up of 18 amino acids. The CDR3 nucleotides are TGTGCCAGCAGCAAGTGTAGGGACGAAACAGCACCTGGTTACGAGCAGTACTTC. The encoded protein is CASSKCRDETAPGYEQYF.

Turning to this clone: Given a much more abundant clone one base away, this may be a read error. This same CDR3 is encoded by further DNA sequences in the sample. The rearrangement links TRBV12-2 to TRBJ2-1; the D call TRBD2 from the table was never checked on the DNA. TRBV12-2 is an annotated pseudogene. This CDR3 contains 16 residues. The CDR3 protein is CASRARLAEYYNEQFF. CDR3 in DNA: TGCGCAAGTCGGGCGAGACTAGCGGAGTACTACAATGAGCAGTTCTTC.

The chain is built from TRBV1 and TRBJ2-7. TRBV1 is reported as a pseudogene. The CDR3 has 14 amino acids. The CDR3 sequence: CTSSQEKPFLEQYF. The DNA of the CDR3 is TGCACCAGCAGCCAAGAGAAACCCTTCTTGGAGCAGTACTTC.

As regards this clone: Distinct nucleotide sequences in the sample also encode this CDR3. V gene TRBV5-1 combines with J gene TRBJ2-7, with 12 bases that match TRBD1. Germline lookup yields CDR1 SGHRS and CDR2 YFSETQ. The CDR3 sequence is 14 residues long. J was trimmed by 4 bases and V by 6 bases; bases with no gene match: 5. The CDR3 region has the DNA TGCGCCAGCAAGCCGGGACAGGGGGCGTACGAGCAGTACTTC. It is translated as CASKPGQGAYEQYF.

The chain uses TRBV6-6 and TRBJ1-5; D remains unclear. The CDR3 length is 15 residues. The germline V and J ends were trimmed by 6 bases and 0 bases, with 12 bases remaining between them. The V gene's germline CDR1 is MNHNY and CDR2 SVGAGI (reference sequence). CDR3 nucleotide sequence: TGTGCCAGCAGAACCCTTTACGGTAGCAATCAGCCCCAGCATTTT. Translation: CASRTLYGSNQPQHF.

The chain links TRBV7-8 to TRBJ2-7; D is possibly TRBD2 (6 bases). Germline CDR1 reads SGHVS; CDR2 reads FQNEAQ. V was clipped by 8 bases and J by 3 bases, with 23 bases between them. This CDR3 is built from 16 residues. CDR3 sequence: CASHSLGAGNFYEQYF. The CDR3 region has the DNA TGTGCCAGCCACAGCTTAGGTGCGGGAAACTTCTACGAGCAGTACTTC.

The V call is TRBV2, the J call TRBJ2-1; 14 bases match TRBD2. Germline V lookup: CDR1 SNHLY, CDR2 FYNNEI. The CDR3 runs to 17 residues. V trimming: 6 bases; J trimming: 7 bases; junction bases outside the gene matches: 11. DNA for the CDR3: TGTGCCAGCAGCGCAGCCGGGACTAGCGGGAGTAATAATGAGCAGTTCTTC. Amino acids: CASSAAGTSGSNNEQFF.

Turning to this clone: Other DNA sequences from this sample encode an identical CDR3 as well. V and J are TRBV9 and TRBJ2-2; 10 bases fit TRBD2. The V gene's germline CDR1 is SGDLS and CDR2 YYNGEE. The CDR3 covers 16 residues. Trimming cost V 1 base and J 2 bases; bases outside gene matches: 2. CDR3: CASSVLAGANTGELFF. The CDR3 DNA is TGTGCCAGCAGCGTACTAGCGGGAGCTAACACCGGGGAGCTGTTTTTT.

The chain recombines TRBV9 with TRBJ2-1; 7 bases are shared with TRBD2. The ends lost 3 bases at V and 7 bases at J; junction bases unmatched: 10. The CDR3 runs to 15 residues. Germline CDR1 SGDLS, CDR2 YYNGEE. The CDR3 protein is CASSEGRAGSNEQFF. CDR3 sequence (DNA): TGTGCCAGCAGCGAGGGGAGGGCCGGTTCGAATGAGCAGTTCTTC. The full variable domain, its missing parts supplied by reference TRBV9 and TRBJ2-1, is DSGVTQTPKHLITATGQRVTLRCSPRSGDLSVYWYQQSLDQGLQFLIQYYNGEERAKGNILERFSAQQFPDLHSELNLSSLELGDSALYFCASSEGRAGSNEQFFGPGTRLTVL.

The V gene is TRBV7-2, the J gene TRBJ2-7; D ambiguous. The germline V and J ends were trimmed by 1 base and 4 bases, with 8 bases remaining between them. This CDR3 spans 13 amino acids. Looked up from germline, CDR1 is SGHTA and CDR2 is FQGNSA. The DNA of the CDR3 is TGTGCCAGCAGCTTAGGACCTCGTTACGAGCAGTACTTC. Translating it yields CASSLGPRYEQYF.

V is TRBV5-6 and J is TRBJ2-7; 8 positions match TRBD1. Germline CDR1 is SGHDT and CDR2 is YYEEEE. The CDR3 spans 15 residues. With 0 bases clipped from V and 5 bases from J, the junction kept 7 bases outside the gene matches. CDR3 coding DNA: TGTGCCAGCAGCTTGGTGGCAGGGGGCAGGAACGAGCAGTACTTC. Amino acid sequence: CASSLVAGGRNEQYF.

In this sample, this clone turned up once. The chain is built from TRBV1 and TRBJ2-1; TRBD2 is taken as the D call from the table, unchecked against the DNA. TRBV1 is assigned pseudogene status. The CDR3 runs 16 residues. The DNA of the CDR3 is TGCACCAGCAGGATCTCTAGCGGGAGAGCCTACAATGAGCAGTTCTTC. Translation: CTSRISSGRAYNEQFF.

The CDR3 region is CASSQTGTQATEAFF. The CDR3, as DNA: TGTGCCAGCAGCCAAACCGGGACCCAAGCCACTGAAGCTTTCTTT. The chain uses TRBV4-2 and TRBJ1-1; D is perhaps TRBD1 (5 bases). V was trimmed by 2 bases and J by 4 bases, leaving 14 bases between them. CDR1 and CDR2 (germline): LGHNA, YNFKEQ. The CDR3 runs to 15 residues.

The chain is built from TRBV14 and TRBJ1-1; D ambiguous. CDR3 length: 15 amino acids. From germline, CDR1 is SGHDN and CDR2 FVKESK. The V end lost 1 base, the J end lost 0 bases, and 9 bases lay between the germline ends. Here the CDR3 DNA reads TGTGCCAGCAGCCAAGCCGGATACATGAACACTGAAGCTTTCTTT. Translated: CASSQAGYMNTEAFF.